This T cell receptor beta chain was recorded in a study of early T cells in non-severe SARS-CoV-2 infection (dated by TCRdb to about 2021). For context, the study as a whole: Because TCR sequencing relied on bulk RNA taken from unsorted whole blood, pairing of alpha and beta chains was not possible.

A case-control design nested within a healthcare worker cohort in London, UK, was used, with weekly nasopharyngeal swab PCR tests and blood sampling performed. Healthcare workers were recruited between 23 and 31 March 2020, during the week of the UK lockdown, and were followed weekly for up to roughly 16 weeks. The CDR3 measures 15 amino acids from cysteine to phenylalanine. Only the CDR3 portion is preserved as DNA: 45 bases, with reading frame beginning at the first base. From a lookup of the germline V gene, CDR1 and CDR2 are SGDLS and YYNGEE. V and J are truncated by 4 bases and 0 bases respectively, leaving an intervening sequence of 14 bases. The library was obtained by 5' RACE. The instrument given in TCRdb is NextSeq 500. In the TCR library protocol, unique molecular identifiers were attached to individual cDNA molecules to correct for PCR bias and sequencing error. Both TCR alpha and beta chains were sequenced, and tight co-correlation was observed between alpha and beta sequence abundances in each sample. The authors' pipeline ran thus. Decombinator V4 was used to annotate TCR sequences for V gene, J gene and CDR3. TCRs were defined as expanded if a significant change between any two time points was detected under a Poisson model with p below 0.0001. Abundances of TCRs were expressed as counts per million after normalisation to the total number of TCRs sequenced in each sample. MAIT TCRs were defined by TRAV1-2 paired with TRAJ12, TRAJ20 or TRAJ33, and iNKT TCRs by TRAV10 paired with TRAJ18. VDJdb, accessed 1 November 2021, was searched for CMV, EBV and SARS-CoV-2 annotated TCRs, excluding TCRs annotated for multiple antigens. The raw public data were reprocessed by TCRdb itself: fastp quality trimming at Q25, MiXCR clonotype calling, in-frame beta chains only. A single entry per CDR3 protein holds the most common genes and DNA from its merged rows. TCRdb, not the original authors, processed these V and J calls. Here the sample has 50,000 to 65,000 distinct CDR3 sequences; roughly 8% occur a single time. The ten top clones hold roughly 10% of the sample.

This clonotype was picked up a small number of times. No antigen is known for it. No much larger clone exists at a distance of one base, and base qualities are not known. What the study reported, not specific to this receptor: VDJdb matching was skewed toward anti-spike CD8 responses and likely underestimated virus-specific expansions, missing private and CD4 specificities.

The source of this sequence is an adult who was a healthcare worker with PCR-confirmed SARS-CoV-2 infection or an uninfected control (not recorded which). The sequencing here drew on whole blood, taken at baseline. This chain is built from TRBV9 and TRBJ2-7; the D segment is perhaps TRBD1 or TRBD2, each sharing 5 matched bases. The nucleotide sequence reads TGTGCCAGCAGCCCGGTGGCAGGGAGCTCCTACGAGCAGTACTTC. This translates into CASSPVAGSSYEQYF. Extended through the reference TRBV9 and TRBJ2-7 proteins, this CDR3 yields the full variable domain: DSGVTQTPKHLITATGQRVTLRCSPRSGDLSVYWYQQSLDQGLQFLIQYYNGEERAKGNILERFSAQQFPDLHSELNLSSLELGDSALYFCASSPVAGSSYEQYFGPGTRLTVT.